Below, 2 T cell receptor beta chains from the same sample are listed, as sequenced in a study of radiotherapy plus CTLA-4 blockade in lung cancer. This table comes from immunoSEQ multiplex PCR, and its TCRdb copy is limited to in-frame clones, with some not included. The data show approximately 60,000 clones, 60% to 80% seen once. Sequenced here: peripheral blood, sampled from a patient treated with radiotherapy plus ipilimumab. These receptors were collected from a human donor with non-small cell lung cancer who had a complete response to radiotherapy plus ipilimumab.

V is TRBV7-2 and J is TRBJ2-1, with no clear D. The CDR3 runs 13 residues. CDR1 and CDR2 (germline): SGHTA, FQGNSA. With 1 base removed from V and 3 bases from J, the gap between germline ends came to 4 bases. In DNA, the CDR3 is TGTGCCAGCAGCTTAGGCTACTACAATGAGCAGTTCTTC. Its protein product is CASSLGYYNEQFF.

This chain joins TRBV7-2 and TRBJ1-4; TRBD1 matches at 10 bases. Germline V gives CDR1 SGHTA, CDR2 FQGNSA. With V trimmed by 4 bases and J by 0 bases, 2 bases remained unmatched. The length of the CDR3 is 16 residues. CDR3 region: CASSSGTGATNEKLFF. CDR3 in DNA: TGTGCCAGCAGCTCCGGGACAGGGGCAACTAATGAAAAACTGTTTTTT.